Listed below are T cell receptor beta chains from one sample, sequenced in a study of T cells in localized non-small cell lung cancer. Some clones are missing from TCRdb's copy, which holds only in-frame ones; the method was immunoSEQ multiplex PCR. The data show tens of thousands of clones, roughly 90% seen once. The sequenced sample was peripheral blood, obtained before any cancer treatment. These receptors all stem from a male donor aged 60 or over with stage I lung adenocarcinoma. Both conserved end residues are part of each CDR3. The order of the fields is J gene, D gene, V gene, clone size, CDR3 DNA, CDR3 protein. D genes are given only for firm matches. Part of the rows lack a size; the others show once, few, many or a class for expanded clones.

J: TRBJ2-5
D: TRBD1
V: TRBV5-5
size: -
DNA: TGTGCCAGCAGCCCCTTAGGACAGGGGAGAGAGGAGACCCAGTACTTC
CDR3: CASSPLGQGREETQYF

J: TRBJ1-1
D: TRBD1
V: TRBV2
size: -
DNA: TGTGCCAGCAGTCGGACAGGGGGAGTGAACACTGAAGCTTTCTTT
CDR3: CASSRTGGVNTEAFF

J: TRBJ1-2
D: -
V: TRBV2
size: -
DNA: TGTGCCAGCAGTAGTCGGCCCGAAAGGTATGGCTACACCTTC
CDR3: CASSSRPERYGYTF

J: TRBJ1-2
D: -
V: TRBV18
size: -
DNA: TGTGCCAGCTCACCTACAGCGGGGAACTATGGCTACACCTTC
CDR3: CASSPTAGNYGYTF

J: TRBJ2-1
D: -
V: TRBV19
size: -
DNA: TGTGCCAGTAGTCGAGGGTACGGATACAATGAGCAGTTCTTC
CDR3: CASSRGYGYNEQFF

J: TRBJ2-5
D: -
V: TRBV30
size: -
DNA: TGTGCCTGGGGAACAGGGAACCAGTACTTC
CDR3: CAWGTGNQYF

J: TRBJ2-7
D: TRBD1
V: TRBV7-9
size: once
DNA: TGTGCCAGCAGCTTAGGACAGGGAAACTACGAGCAGTACTTC
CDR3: CASSLGQGNYEQYF

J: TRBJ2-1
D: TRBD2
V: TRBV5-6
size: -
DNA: TGTGCCAGCAGCTTCCTGACTAGCGGGTTCAACAATGAGCAGTTCTTC
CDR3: CASSFLTSGFNNEQFF

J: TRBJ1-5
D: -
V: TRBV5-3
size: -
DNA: TGTGCCAGAAGCCCCCTCCGCACCGTTGGGGGGTCCCATCAGCCCCAGCATTTT
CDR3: CARSPLRTVGGSHQPQHF

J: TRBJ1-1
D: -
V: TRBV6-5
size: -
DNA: TGTGCCAGCAGCCGGCAAGGAGTGAACACTGAAGCTTTCTTT
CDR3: CASSRQGVNTEAFF

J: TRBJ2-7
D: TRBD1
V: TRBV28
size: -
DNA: TGTGCCAGCGCGAAGGAGACAGGGGCCTACGAGCAGTACTTC
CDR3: CASAKETGAYEQYF

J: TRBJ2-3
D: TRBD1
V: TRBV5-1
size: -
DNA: TGCGCCAGCAGCTTGGACAGGGGCCGGTCAGATACGCAGTATTTT
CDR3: CASSLDRGRSDTQYF

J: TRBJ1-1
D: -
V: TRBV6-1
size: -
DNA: TGTGCCAGCAGTGAGGGGCAGGGCCTGTACACTGAAGCTTTCTTT
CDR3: CASSEGQGLYTEAFF

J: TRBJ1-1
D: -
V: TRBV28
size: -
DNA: TGTGCCAGCAGTTTCCGCTTCTTAGCTTTCTTT
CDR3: CASSFRFLAFF

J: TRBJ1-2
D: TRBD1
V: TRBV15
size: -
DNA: TGTGCCACCAGCAGAGACACAGGGGGCTGGTATGGCTACACCTTC
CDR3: CATSRDTGGWYGYTF

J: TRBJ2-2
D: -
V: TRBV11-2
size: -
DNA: TGTGCCAGCAGCTTTTTATTGGGACAGAACACCGGGGAGCTGTTTTTT
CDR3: CASSFLLGQNTGELFF

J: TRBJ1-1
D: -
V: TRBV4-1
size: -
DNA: TGCGCCAGCAGCCAATCAAAAATTGGGGCCACTGAAGCTTTCTTT
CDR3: CASSQSKIGATEAFF

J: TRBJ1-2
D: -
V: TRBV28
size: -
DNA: TGTGCCAGCAGCCCGGGGGGGGCGGGTAACTATGGCTACACCTTC
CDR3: CASSPGGAGNYGYTF

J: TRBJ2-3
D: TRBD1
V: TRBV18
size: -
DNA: TGTGCCAGCTCAGCCGGGACAGGTTTTGAGACGCAGTATTTT
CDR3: CASSAGTGFETQYF

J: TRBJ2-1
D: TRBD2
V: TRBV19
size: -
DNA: TGTGCCAGTACGCGCTCCGGGGGGACCGCTGAGCAGTTCTTC
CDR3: CASTRSGGTAEQFF

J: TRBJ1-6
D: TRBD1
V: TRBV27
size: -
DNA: TGTGCCAGCAGGGTCACCGATAGCCTTAACAGGGGCCATTCACCCCTCCACTTT
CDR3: CASRVTDSLNRGHSPLHF

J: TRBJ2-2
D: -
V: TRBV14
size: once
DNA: TGTGCCAGCAGGTCACAGGACACCGGGGAGCTGTTTTTT
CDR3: CASRSQDTGELFF